Below, 16 T cell receptor beta chains from the same sample are listed, as sequenced in a study of cytomegalovirus exposure and HLA in healthy donors (dated by TCRdb to the late 2010s). The library was produced with the immunoSEQ multiplex PCR assay. As stored in TCRdb, this immuneACCESS dataset retains in-frame rearrangements with V and J assigned. A fraction of the clones does not appear; measured against another copy, unresolved V genes explain less than half of the discrepancy, and the remainder lacks a known reason. A total of 200,000 or so clones appear in this sample, around 83% of them only once. Jointly, the top ten make up around an eighth of the sample. Input material: PBMCs. These TCRs come from a woman between 25 and 40 years old in good health and CMV-seropositive.

This chain uses TRBV7-8 with TRBJ2-2; maybe TRBD2 (5 bases). This CDR3 spans 15 amino acids. Trimming took off 2 bases at V and 4 bases at J, with 11 bases between the two ends. Germline loops: CDR1 SGHVS, CDR2 FQNEAQ. Here the CDR3 reads CASSLSETTTGELFF. DNA of the CDR3: TGTGCCAGCAGCTTAAGTGAGACTACCACCGGGGAGCTGTTTTTT. Using reference TRBV7-8 and TRBJ2-2 for the parts outside the CDR3, the full variable domain is GAGVSQSPRYKVAKRGQDVALRCDPISGHVSLFWYQQALGQGPEFLTYFQNEAQLDKSGLPSDRFFAERPEGSVSTLKIQRTQQEDSAVYLCASSLSETTTGELFFGEGSRLTVL.

This chain connects TRBV9 to TRBJ2-3; 14 nucleotides match TRBD2. V lost 4 bases to trimming and J lost 6 bases; unmatched junction nucleotides: 7. The germline CDR1 and CDR2 sequences are SGDLS and YYNGEE. The CDR3 covers 16 residues. CDR3 nucleotides: TGTGCCAGCAGCCTGACTAGCGGGAGGGCCGATGATACGCAGTATTTT. Residues: CASSLTSGRADDTQYF.

The J gene is TRBJ2-7, the V gene TRBV5-6; 9 nucleotides line up with TRBD1. The CDR3 sequence is 16 residues long. Unmatched junction bases numbered 8, after V lost 0 bases and J lost 4 bases. Germline V gene lookup returns CDR1 SGHDT and CDR2 YYEEEE. CDR3 DNA: TGTGCCAGCAGCTTGGCCCACGGACAGGGGTCGTACGAGCAGTACTTC. Its protein is CASSLAHGQGSYEQYF.

Concerning this clone itself: The identical CDR3 is also encoded by other nucleotide sequences in the sample. The chain links TRBV29-1 to TRBJ1-1; 8 bases match TRBD1. Germline V gives CDR1 SQVTM, CDR2 ANQGSEA. The CDR3 spans 14 residues. Unmatched junction bases numbered 8, after V lost 3 bases and J lost 5 bases. The CDR3 bases are TGCAGCGTTGAGGACAGGGTTGGGAATACTGAAGCTTTCTTT. Residues: CSVEDRVGNTEAFF.

V usage is TRBV6-5 and J usage is TRBJ2-3, with TRBD2 matching 12 bases. The CDR3 is 15 residues long. V trimming: 5 bases; J trimming: 6 bases; junction bases outside the gene matches: 6. Germline V gene lookup returns CDR1 MNHEY and CDR2 SVGAGI. Written as DNA, the CDR3 is TGTGCCAGCAGTCGACTAGCGGGAGCAGGTGATACGCAGTATTTT. Amino acids: CASSRLAGAGDTQYF.

V gene TRBV5-1 combines with J gene TRBJ2-1; the D gene is possibly TRBD2 (5 bases). The CDR3 totals 16 residues. V was pared by 0 bases and J by 0 bases, with 10 bases between. Germline V gives CDR1 SGHRS, CDR2 YFSETQ. The CDR3, as DNA: TGCGCCAGCAGCTTGGATCTAGGGAGCTCCTACAATGAGCAGTTCTTC. Amino acid sequence: CASSLDLGSSYNEQFF.

The V and J genes are TRBV5-1 and TRBJ2-2; D might be TRBD1 (6 bases). From germline, CDR1 is SGHRS and CDR2 YFSETQ. CDR3 length: 14 amino acids. Trimming shortened V by 0 bases and J by 8 bases, and 11 bases separated the two germline ends. In nucleotides, the CDR3 is TGCGCCAGCAGCTTGGAGGCAGGGGATGGGGAGCTGTTTTTT. Amino acids: CASSLEAGDGELFF. Together with reference TRBV5-1 and TRBJ2-2, the CDR3 gives the full variable domain: KAGVTQTPRYLIKTRGQQVTLSCSPISGHRSVSWYQQTPGQGLQFLFEYFSETQRNKGNFPGRFSGRQFSNSRSEMNVSTLELGDSALYLCASSLEAGDGELFFGEGSRLTVL.

The chain recombines TRBV5-1 with TRBJ1-2; D gene unclear. With 0 bases removed from V and 4 bases from J, the gap between germline ends came to 10 bases. Germline V gene lookup returns CDR1 SGHRS and CDR2 YFSETQ. The CDR3 runs 14 residues. CDR3 nucleotide sequence: TGCGCCAGCAGCTTGGATGAGCGGTCCTATGGCTACACCTTC. Residues: CASSLDERSYGYTF.

The J gene is TRBJ1-2, the V gene TRBV25-1; tentative D call: TRBD1 (6 bases). The germline CDR1 and CDR2 sequences are MGHDK and SYGVNS. V was cut by 1 base and J by 6 bases, with 18 bases left in between. The CDR3 has 16 amino acids. CDR3 sequence: CASSESGTPTWDGYTF. The CDR3 nucleotides are TGTGCCAGCAGTGAATCGGGGACACCCACTTGGGATGGCTACACCTTC.

The V gene is TRBV9, the J gene TRBJ2-7, with 7 bases lining up with TRBD2. This CDR3 has 15 residues. Unmatched junction bases numbered 5, after V lost 0 bases and J lost 2 bases. Germline V gene sequence: CDR1 SGDLS, CDR2 YYNGEE. CDR3 DNA: TGTGCCAGCAGCGTAGGTAGCGGGCTCCCCTACGAGCAGTACTTC. Translated: CASSVGSGLPYEQYF.

This clone occurred a few times. V is TRBV10-2 and J is TRBJ2-1; 10 bases are shared with TRBD1. V dropped 6 bases and J dropped 1; count of bases not matched to a gene: 12. Germline loops: CDR1 WSHSY, CDR2 SAAADI. There are 18 residues in the CDR3. As DNA, the CDR3 is TGCGCCAGCAGGGAGGGACTTCCGGACAGGGGGTCCTACAATGAGCAGTTCTTC. Translating gives CASREGLPDRGSYNEQFF.

The chain has TRBV15 and TRBJ2-7; perhaps TRBD1 as D (5 bases). The V gene's germline CDR1 is LNHNV and CDR2 YYDKDF (reference sequence). Trimming shortened V by 0 bases and J by 0 bases, and 9 bases separated the two germline ends. The CDR3 sequence is 15 residues long. The CDR3 nucleotides are TGTGCCACCAGCAGAGAACAGGCCAGCTCCTACGAGCAGTACTTC. Protein: CATSREQASSYEQYF.

The genes are TRBV7-2 and TRBJ1-5; D remains ambiguous. The CDR3 totals 13 residues. With 1 base removed from V and 7 bases from J, the gap between germline ends came to 8 bases. Germline V gives CDR1 SGHTA, CDR2 FQGNSA. CDR3 sequence: CASSLVAQQPQHF. The CDR3 DNA reads as TGTGCCAGCAGCTTAGTTGCCCAGCAGCCCCAGCATTTT.

The chain links TRBV2 to TRBJ2-1; 9 nucleotides align to TRBD2. CDR1 SNHLY and CDR2 FYNNEI come from the germline V gene. The V segment lost 3 bases and the J segment 6 bases; nucleotides outside the gene matches: 6. There are 15 residues in the CDR3. The CDR3 is CASSEVGGRANEQFF. CDR3 in DNA: TGTGCCAGCAGTGAGGTGGGCGGGAGGGCCAATGAGCAGTTCTTC.

This chain connects TRBV29-1 to TRBJ1-4; no clear D gene. Trimming cost V 3 bases and J 7 bases, with 12 bases left between them. This CDR3 contains 13 residues. Germline assignment: CDR1 SQVTM and CDR2 ANQGSEA. CDR3 sequence: CSVEWARGEKLFF. The CDR3 nucleotides are TGCAGCGTTGAGTGGGCCCGGGGTGAAAAACTGTTTTTT.

The chain uses TRBV5-1 and TRBJ1-2; a possible D gene is TRBD1 (6 bases). The CDR3 has 15 amino acids. Trimming took off 2 bases at V and 5 bases at J, with 16 bases between the two ends. Germline V lookup: CDR1 SGHRS, CDR2 YFSETQ. CDR3 residues: CASSFRGDIAYGYTF. DNA of the CDR3: TGCGCCAGCAGCTTTAGAGGGGACATCGCGTATGGCTACACCTTC.